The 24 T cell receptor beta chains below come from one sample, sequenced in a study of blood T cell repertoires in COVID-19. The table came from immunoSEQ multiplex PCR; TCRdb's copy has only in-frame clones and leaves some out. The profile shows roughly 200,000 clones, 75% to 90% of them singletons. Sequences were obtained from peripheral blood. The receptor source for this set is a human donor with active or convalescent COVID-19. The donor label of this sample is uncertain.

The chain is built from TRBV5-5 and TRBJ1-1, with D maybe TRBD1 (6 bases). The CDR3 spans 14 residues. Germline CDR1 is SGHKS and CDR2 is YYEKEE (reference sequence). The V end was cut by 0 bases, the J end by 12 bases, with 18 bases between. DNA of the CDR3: TGTGCCAGCAGCTTGGAGCATGTGGGGACATACTCTTTCTTT. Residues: CASSLEHVGTYSFF.

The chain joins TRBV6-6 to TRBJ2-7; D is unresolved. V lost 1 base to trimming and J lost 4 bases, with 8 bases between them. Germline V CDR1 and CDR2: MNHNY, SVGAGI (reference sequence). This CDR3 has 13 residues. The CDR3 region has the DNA TGTGCCAGCAGTTACTATGGCGGATACGAGCAGTACTTC. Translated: CASSYYGGYEQYF.

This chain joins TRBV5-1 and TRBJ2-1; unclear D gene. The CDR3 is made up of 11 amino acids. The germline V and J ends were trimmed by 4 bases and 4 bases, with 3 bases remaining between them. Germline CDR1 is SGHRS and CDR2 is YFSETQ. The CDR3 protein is CASSLYNEQFF. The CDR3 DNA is TGCGCCAGCAGCCTATACAATGAGCAGTTCTTC.

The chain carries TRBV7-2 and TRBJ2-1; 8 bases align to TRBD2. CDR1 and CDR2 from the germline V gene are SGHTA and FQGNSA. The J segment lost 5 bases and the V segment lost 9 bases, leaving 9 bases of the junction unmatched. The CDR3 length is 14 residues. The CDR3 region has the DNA TGTGCCAGTAGACTGGCGGGAGGTGACAATGAGCAGTTCTTC. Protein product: CASRLAGGDNEQFF.

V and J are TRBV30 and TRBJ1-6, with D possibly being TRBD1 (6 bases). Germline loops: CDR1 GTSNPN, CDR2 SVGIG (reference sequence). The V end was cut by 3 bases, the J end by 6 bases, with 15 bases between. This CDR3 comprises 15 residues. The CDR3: CAWRDEQGSNSPLHF. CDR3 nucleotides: TGTGCCTGGAGGGACGAACAGGGATCTAATTCACCCCTCCACTTT.

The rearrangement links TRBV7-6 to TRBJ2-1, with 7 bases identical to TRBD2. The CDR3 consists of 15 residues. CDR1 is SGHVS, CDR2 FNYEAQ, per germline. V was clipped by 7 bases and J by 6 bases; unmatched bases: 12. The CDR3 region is CASNDRGEPSNEQFF. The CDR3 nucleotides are TGTGCCAGCAACGACCGGGGGGAGCCCTCCAATGAGCAGTTCTTC.

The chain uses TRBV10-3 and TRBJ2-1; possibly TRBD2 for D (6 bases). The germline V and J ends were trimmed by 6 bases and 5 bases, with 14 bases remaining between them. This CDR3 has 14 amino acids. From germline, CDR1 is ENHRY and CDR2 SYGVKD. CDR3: CAIRAGRDDNEQFF. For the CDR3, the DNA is TGTGCCATCAGAGCGGGCCGGGATGACAATGAGCAGTTCTTC.

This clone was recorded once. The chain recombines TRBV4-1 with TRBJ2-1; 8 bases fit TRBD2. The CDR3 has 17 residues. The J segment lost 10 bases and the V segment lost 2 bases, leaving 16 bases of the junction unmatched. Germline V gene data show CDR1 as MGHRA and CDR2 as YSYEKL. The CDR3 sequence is CASSQPYSGMARREQFF. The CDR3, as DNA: TGCGCCAGCAGCCAACCTTATAGCGGGATGGCAAGGCGGGAGCAGTTCTTC.

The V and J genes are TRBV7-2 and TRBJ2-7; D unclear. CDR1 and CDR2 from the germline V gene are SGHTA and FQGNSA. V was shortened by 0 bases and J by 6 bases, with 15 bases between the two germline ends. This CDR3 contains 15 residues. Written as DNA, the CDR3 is TGTGCCAGCAGCTTAGCGGGTATCCGGGTTGTCGAGCAGTACTTC. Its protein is CASSLAGIRVVEQYF.

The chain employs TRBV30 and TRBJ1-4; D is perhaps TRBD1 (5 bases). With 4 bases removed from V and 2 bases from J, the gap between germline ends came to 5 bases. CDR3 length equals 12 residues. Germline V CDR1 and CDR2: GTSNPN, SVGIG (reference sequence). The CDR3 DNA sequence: TGTGCCTGGACAGGGACTAATGAAAAACTGTTTTTT. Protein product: CAWTGTNEKLFF.

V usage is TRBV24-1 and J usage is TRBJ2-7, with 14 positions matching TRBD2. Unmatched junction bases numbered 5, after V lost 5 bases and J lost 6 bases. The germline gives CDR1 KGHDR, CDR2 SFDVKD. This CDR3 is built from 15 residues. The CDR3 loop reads CATSAPGTSGSEQYF. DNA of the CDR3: TGTGCCACCAGTGCCCCCGGGACTAGCGGGAGCGAGCAGTACTTC.

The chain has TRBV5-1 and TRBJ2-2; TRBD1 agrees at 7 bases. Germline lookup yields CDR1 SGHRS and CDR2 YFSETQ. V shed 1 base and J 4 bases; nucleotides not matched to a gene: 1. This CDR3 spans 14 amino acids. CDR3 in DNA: TGCGCCAGCAGCTTGCAGGGGGTCACCGGGGAGCTGTTTTTT. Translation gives CASSLQGVTGELFF.

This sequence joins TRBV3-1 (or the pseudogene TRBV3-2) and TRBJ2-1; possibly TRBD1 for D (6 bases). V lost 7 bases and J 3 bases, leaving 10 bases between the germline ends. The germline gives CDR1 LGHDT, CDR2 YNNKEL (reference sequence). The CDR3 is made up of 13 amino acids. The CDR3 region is CASTRDNYNEQFF. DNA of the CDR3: TGTGCCAGCACCCGGGACAACTACAATGAGCAGTTCTTC.

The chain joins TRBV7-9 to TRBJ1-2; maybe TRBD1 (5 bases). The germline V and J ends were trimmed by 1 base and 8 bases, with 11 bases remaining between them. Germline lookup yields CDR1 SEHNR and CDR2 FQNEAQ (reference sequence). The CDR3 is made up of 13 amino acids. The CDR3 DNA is TGTGCCAGCAGCTTAGGGCAGGGAAGAGGCTACACCTTC. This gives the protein CASSLGQGRGYTF.

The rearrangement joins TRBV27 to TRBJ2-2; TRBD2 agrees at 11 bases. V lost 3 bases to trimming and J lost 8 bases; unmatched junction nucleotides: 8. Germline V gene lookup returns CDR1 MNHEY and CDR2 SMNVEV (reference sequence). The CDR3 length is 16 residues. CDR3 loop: CASSLFSGRVPGELFF. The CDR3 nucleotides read TGTGCCAGCAGTTTGTTTAGCGGGAGGGTTCCTGGGGAGCTGTTTTTT.

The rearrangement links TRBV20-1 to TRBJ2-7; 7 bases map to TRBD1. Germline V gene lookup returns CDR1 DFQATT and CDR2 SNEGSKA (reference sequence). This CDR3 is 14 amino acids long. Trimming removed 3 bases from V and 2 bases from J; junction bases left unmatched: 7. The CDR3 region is CSASFRTGTYEQYF. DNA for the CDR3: TGCAGTGCTAGTTTCAGGACAGGCACCTACGAGCAGTACTTC.

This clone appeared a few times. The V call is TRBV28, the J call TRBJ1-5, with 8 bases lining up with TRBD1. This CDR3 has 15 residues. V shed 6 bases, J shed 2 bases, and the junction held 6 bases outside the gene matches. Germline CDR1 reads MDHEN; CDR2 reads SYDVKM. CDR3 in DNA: TGTGCCAGCAGGTCCGGACAGGGAGGCAATCAGCCCCAGCATTTT. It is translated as CASRSGQGGNQPQHF.

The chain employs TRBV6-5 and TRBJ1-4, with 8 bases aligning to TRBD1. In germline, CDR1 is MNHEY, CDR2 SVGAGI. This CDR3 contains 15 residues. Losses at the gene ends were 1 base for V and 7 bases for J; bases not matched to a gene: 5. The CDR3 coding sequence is TGTGCCAGCAGTTACTTGCGGACAGGGAGTGAAAAACTGTTTTTT. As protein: CASSYLRTGSEKLFF.

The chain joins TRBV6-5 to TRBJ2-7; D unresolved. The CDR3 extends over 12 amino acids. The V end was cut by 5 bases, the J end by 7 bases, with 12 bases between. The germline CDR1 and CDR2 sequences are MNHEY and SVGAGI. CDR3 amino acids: CASSPTHAEQYF. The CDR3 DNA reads TGTGCCAGCAGTCCCACCCACGCGGAGCAGTACTTC.

CDR3 loop: CASTTFGGNNSPLHF. The CDR3 nucleotides read TGTGCCAGCACCACCTTCGGGGGGAATAATTCACCCCTCCACTTT. The chain is built from TRBV28 and TRBJ1-6; a possible D gene is TRBD1 (5 bases). Trimming left V 7 bases short and J 5 bases short, with 15 bases between. The germline V gene has CDR1 MDHEN and CDR2 SYDVKM. The CDR3 is 15 amino acids.

DNA of the CDR3: TGCGCCAGCAGTCTTGGCAGGGAGGGACTAGCGGGTTTCAATGAGCAGTTCTTC. It yields the protein CASSLGREGLAGFNEQFF. The chain uses TRBV23-1 and TRBJ2-1; 12 bases line up with TRBD2. TRBV23-1 is annotated as an ORF whose role is uncertain. The trim removed 4 bases at V and 6 bases at J, leaving 13 bases unmatched. The CDR3 consists of 18 residues.

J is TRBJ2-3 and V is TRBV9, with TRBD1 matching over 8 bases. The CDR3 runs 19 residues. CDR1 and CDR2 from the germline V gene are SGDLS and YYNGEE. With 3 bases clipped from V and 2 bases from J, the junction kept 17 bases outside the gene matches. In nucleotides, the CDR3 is TGTGCCAGCAGCGGCCGCGAACCAGGGGGCTCGGCCAACACAGATACGCAGTATTTT. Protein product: CASSGREPGGSANTDTQYF.

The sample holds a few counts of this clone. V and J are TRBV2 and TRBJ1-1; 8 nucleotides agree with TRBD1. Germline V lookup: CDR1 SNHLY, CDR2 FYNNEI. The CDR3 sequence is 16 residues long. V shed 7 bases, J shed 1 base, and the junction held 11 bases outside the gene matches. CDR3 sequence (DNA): TGTGCCAGCAAGGACAGGGTCGGCTTGACGAACACTGAAGCTTTCTTT. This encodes CASKDRVGLTNTEAFF.

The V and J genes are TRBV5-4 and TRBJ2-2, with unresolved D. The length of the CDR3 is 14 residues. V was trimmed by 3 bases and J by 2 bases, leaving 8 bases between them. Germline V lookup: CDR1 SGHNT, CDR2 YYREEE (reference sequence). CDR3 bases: TGTGCCAGCAGCTCTCCGTTAAACACCGGGGAGCTGTTTTTT. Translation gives CASSSPLNTGELFF. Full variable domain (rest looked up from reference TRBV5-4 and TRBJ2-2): ETGVTQSPTHLIKTRGQQVTLRCSSQSGHNTVSWYQQALGQGPQFIFQYYREEENGRGNFPPRFSGLQFPNYSSELNVNALELDDSALYLCASSSPLNTGELFFGEGSRLTVL.